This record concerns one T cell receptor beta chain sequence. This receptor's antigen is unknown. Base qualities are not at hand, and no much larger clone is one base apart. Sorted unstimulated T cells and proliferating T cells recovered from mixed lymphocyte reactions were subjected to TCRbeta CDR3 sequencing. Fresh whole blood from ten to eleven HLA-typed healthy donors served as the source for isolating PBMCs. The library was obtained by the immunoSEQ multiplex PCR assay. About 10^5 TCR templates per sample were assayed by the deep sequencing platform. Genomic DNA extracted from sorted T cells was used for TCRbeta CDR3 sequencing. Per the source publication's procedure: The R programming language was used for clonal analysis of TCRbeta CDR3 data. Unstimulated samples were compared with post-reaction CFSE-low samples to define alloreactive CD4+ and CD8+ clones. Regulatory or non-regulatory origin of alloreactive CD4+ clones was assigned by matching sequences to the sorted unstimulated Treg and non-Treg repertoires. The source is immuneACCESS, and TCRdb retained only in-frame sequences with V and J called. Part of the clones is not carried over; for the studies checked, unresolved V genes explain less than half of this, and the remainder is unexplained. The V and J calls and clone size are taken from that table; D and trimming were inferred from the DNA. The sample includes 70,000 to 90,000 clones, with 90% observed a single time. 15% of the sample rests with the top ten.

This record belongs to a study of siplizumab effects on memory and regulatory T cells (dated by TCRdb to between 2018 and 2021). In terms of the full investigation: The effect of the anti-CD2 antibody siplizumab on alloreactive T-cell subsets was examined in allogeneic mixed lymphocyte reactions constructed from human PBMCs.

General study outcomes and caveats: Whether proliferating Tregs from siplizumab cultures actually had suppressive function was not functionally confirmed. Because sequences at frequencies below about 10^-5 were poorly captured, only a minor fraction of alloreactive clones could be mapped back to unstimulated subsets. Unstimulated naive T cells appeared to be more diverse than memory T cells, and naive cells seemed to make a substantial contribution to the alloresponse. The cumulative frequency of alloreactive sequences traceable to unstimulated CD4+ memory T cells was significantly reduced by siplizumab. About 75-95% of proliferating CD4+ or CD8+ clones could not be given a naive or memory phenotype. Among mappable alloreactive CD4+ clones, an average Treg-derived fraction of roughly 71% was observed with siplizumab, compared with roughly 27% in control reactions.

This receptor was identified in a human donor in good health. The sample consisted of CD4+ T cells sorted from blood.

The CDR3 protein is CASSQELQGRYEQYF. The nucleotides read TGTGCCAGCAGCCAAGAATTGCAGGGGAGGTACGAGCAGTACTTC. The chain joins TRBV4-2 to TRBJ2-7; the D gene could be TRBD1 or TRBD2, each one agreeing over 6 bases. V is pared back by 0 bases and J by 4 bases, with 13 bases lying between the germline termini. As encoded in the germline V gene, CDR1 is LGHNA while CDR2 is YNFKEQ. CDR3 length: 15 amino acids, cysteine to phenylalanine. CDR3 DNA only is kept here, 45 bases in frame from base 1.